The 8 T cell receptor beta chains below come from one sample, sequenced in a study of T cell repertoires in cytomegalovirus infection. MiXCR was run by TCRdb on the reads, yielding one entry per CDR3 protein. Among approximately 730,000 distinct CDR3 sequences listed, approximately 32% were seen once. No cognate antigen is known for these TCRs. The specimen comprised cultured CD8+ T cells from PBMCs, sampled from culture after CMV antigen stimulation. These receptors were taken from a human donor in good health (CMV status not recorded). Some clones in this sample may be carry-over from other donors' samples.

This rearrangement joins TRBV6-6 to TRBJ2-7; either TRBD1 or TRBD2 may fit D (5 bases each). Germline CDR1 reads MNHNY; CDR2 reads SVGAGI (reference sequence). The CDR3 contains 12 residues. V lost 6 bases, J lost 6 bases, and 12 bases lay in between. The CDR3 nucleotides read TGTGCCAGCAGCTCCTTCGGGGCCGAGCAGTACGTC. Translated, it gives CASSSFGAEQYV.

This clonotype was seen a handful of times. The genes are TRBV7-9 and TRBJ1-2; 9 positions agree with TRBD1. The CDR3 is 15 residues long. Trimming took 4 bases from V and 7 from J; bases not matched to a gene: 10. Per the germline V gene, CDR1 is SEHNR and CDR2 is FQNEAQ (reference sequence). CDR3 DNA sequence: TGTGCCAGCAGCTCGACCGAGGACAGGGGCCCTGGCTACACCTTC. Its translation is CASSSTEDRGPGYTF.

This chain links TRBV7-2 with TRBJ2-5, with D possibly being TRBD2 (5 bases). Trimming stripped 2 bases from V and 5 bases from J, with 15 bases between. CDR1 is SGHTA, CDR2 FQGNSA, per germline. CDR3 size: 15 residues. For the CDR3, the DNA is TGTGCCAGCAGCTTAACAGCCCTAGCCCGGGAGACCCAGTACTTC. It is translated as CASSLTALARETQYF.

V and J are TRBV20-1 and TRBJ1-5, with a tentative D call TRBD1 (5 bases). Germline V gives CDR1 DFQATT, CDR2 SNEGSKA (reference sequence). The CDR3 sequence is 16 residues long. The V gene lost 0 bases and the J gene lost 1 base, with 13 bases spanning the gap. CDR3 in amino acids: CSARDLRGGSNQPQHF. In DNA, the CDR3 is TGCAGTGCTAGAGATCTACGGGGGGGAAGCAATCAGCCCCAGCATTTT.

The CDR3 coding sequence is TGTGCCAGCAGTTACCCGGACACTGCGGAGCAGTACGTC. It specifies CASSYPDTAEQYV. V is TRBV6-2 or TRBV6-3 and J is TRBJ2-7; perhaps TRBD1 as D (5 bases). Germline V gene data show CDR1 as MNHEY and CDR2 as SVGEGT. V lost 2 bases, J lost 7 bases, and 12 bases lay in between. CDR3 length: 13 amino acids.

V and J are TRBV24-1 and TRBJ1-2; a possible D gene is TRBD1 (6 bases). V dropped 3 bases and J dropped 4 bases, with 17 bases sitting between them. Germline assignment: CDR1 KGHDR and CDR2 SFDVKD. The CDR3 loop spans 16 amino acids. The CDR3 reads CATSDPRVQGGYGYTF. CDR3 nucleotides: TGTGCCACCAGTGATCCGAGGGTACAGGGAGGCTATGGCTACACCTTC.

The chain carries TRBV12-5 and TRBJ1-2; TRBD1 agrees at 8 bases. Germline assignment: CDR1 LGHNT and CDR2 FRNRAP. CDR3 length: 13 amino acids. The J segment lost 3 bases and the V segment lost 6 bases, leaving 3 bases of the junction unmatched. CDR3 DNA: TGTGCTAGTGGGGTGGGACAGGACTATGGCTACACCTTC. Translated, it gives CASGVGQDYGYTF.

V gene TRBV12-3 or TRBV12-4 combines with J gene TRBJ2-2; D remains unclear. Trimming stripped 1 base from V and 4 bases from J, with 7 bases between. The CDR3 is 14 amino acids. CDR3 sequence: CASSLVVSTGELFF. The CDR3 DNA reads TGTGCCAGCAGTTTAGTAGTCAGCACCGGGGAGCTGTTTTTT.